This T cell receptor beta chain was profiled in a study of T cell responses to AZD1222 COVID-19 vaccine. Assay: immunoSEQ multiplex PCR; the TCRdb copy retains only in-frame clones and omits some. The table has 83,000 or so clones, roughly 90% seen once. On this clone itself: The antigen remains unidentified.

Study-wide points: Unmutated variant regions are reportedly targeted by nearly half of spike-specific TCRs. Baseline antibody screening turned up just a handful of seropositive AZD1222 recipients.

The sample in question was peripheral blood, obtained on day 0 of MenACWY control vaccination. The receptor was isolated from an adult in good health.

As DNA, the CDR3 is TGCGCCAGCAGTAAAGAAGAGACCCAGTACTTC. Translating it yields CASSKEETQYF. The V gene is TRBV10-2, the J gene TRBJ2-5; no clear D. V was trimmed by 5 bases and J by 3 bases, leaving 4 bases between them. The CDR3 is made up of 11 amino acids. Germline values: CDR1 WSHSY, CDR2 SAAADI.